These T cell receptor beta chains were read from a single sample in a study of identical twins. TCRdb redid the calling of the 5' RACE reads with MiXCR, one entry per CDR3 protein. The sample lists over 550,000 distinct CDR3 sequences, just over 7% occurring once. These data were likewise used in another study, on yellow fever vaccine responses in identical twins.

Material for sequencing was PBMCs. The origin of the receptors is a woman aged 18-35 years in good health. The CDR3 runs from the conserved cysteine through the conserved F or W. The order of the fields is J gene, clone size, V gene, D gene, CDR3 protein, CDR3 DNA. The D gene is left open where the match is weak. Clone sizes are given selectively: once, few, many, or a class where the clone is expanded.

TRBJ1-4 NA TRBV5-5 NA CASSLVASPVEKLFF TGTGCCAGCAGCTTGGTCGCCTCACCCGTCGAAAAACTGTTTTTT
TRBJ2-2 many TRBV7-2 TRBD2 CASSSLAGYYTGELFF TGTGCCAGCAGCTCCCTAGCGGGTTATTACACCGGGGAGCTGTTTTTT
TRBJ2-1 many TRBV7-9 TRBD2 CASSSRLAGSNEQFF TGTGCCAGCAGCTCTAGACTAGCGGGGAGCAATGAGCAGTTCTTC
TRBJ2-3 NA TRBV5-5 NA CASSWQASTDTQYF TGTGCCAGCAGCTGGCAGGCTAGCACAGATACGCAGTATTTT
TRBJ2-7 NA TRBV20-1 NA CSAWEGTYEQYF TGCAGTGCCTGGGAAGGGACCTACGAGCAGTACTTC
TRBJ2-7 few TRBV7-2 TRBD1 CASSAGGGYEQYF TGTGCCAGCAGCGCAGGGGGTGGCTACGAGCAGTACTTC
TRBJ1-2 many TRBV29-1 NA CSVEKVRDGDYGYTF TGCAGCGTTGAGAAAGTACGGGACGGCGACTATGGCTACACCTTC
TRBJ1-1 many TRBV7-9 NA CASSFRQMNTEAFF TGTGCCAGCAGCTTTAGACAGATGAACACTGAAGCTTTCTTT
TRBJ2-7 few TRBV29-1 TRBD1 CSVLRGYSDEQYF TGCAGCGTTCTCAGGGGGTATTCGGACGAGCAGTACTTC
TRBJ2-7 many TRBV4-1 TRBD2 CASSQGGRAYEQYF TGCGCCAGCAGCCAGGGCGGGAGGGCTTACGAGCAGTACTTC
TRBJ2-1 many TRBV29-1 NA CSVEGGRTLEQFF TGCAGCGTTGAAGGGGGACGGACCCTGGAGCAGTTCTTC
TRBJ1-1 once TRBV6-1 NA CASRNERRTEAFF TGTGCCAGCAGGAACGAGAGGCGCACTGAAGCTTTCTTT
TRBJ2-7 NA TRBV6-6 NA CASSYDSGEQYF TGTGCCAGCAGTTACGACAGTGGCGAGCAGTACTTC
TRBJ2-2 few TRBV20-1 NA CSARDIVDTGELFF TGCAGTGCTAGAGATATAGTGGACACCGGGGAGCTGTTTTTT
TRBJ2-3 NA TRBV20-1 NA CSARETKGLRADTQYF TGCAGTGCTAGAGAGACAAAGGGGTTGAGGGCAGATACGCAGTATTTT
TRBJ1-4 few TRBV12-3/TRBV12-4 TRBD1 CASSYRGANEKLFF TGTGCCAGCAGTTACAGGGGGGCTAATGAAAAACTGTTTTTT
TRBJ2-1 few TRBV14 NA CASSPGAIQAHEQFF TGTGCCAGCAGCCCCGGGGCAATTCAAGCCCATGAGCAGTTCTTC
TRBJ2-2 NA TRBV11-2 TRBD2 CASSRTSGTSNTGELFF TGTGCCAGCAGCAGGACTAGCGGGACTTCGAACACCGGGGAGCTGTTTTTT
TRBJ2-1 many TRBV5-1 TRBD2 CASSLVGTTYNEQFF TGCGCCAGCAGCTTGGTTGGGACTACATACAATGAGCAGTTCTTC
TRBJ2-2 many TRBV7-8 NA CASSLQGINTGELFF TGTGCCAGCAGCTTACAGGGCATCAACACCGGGGAGCTGTTTTTT
TRBJ1-4 few TRBV12-3/TRBV12-4 NA CASTPGTRNEKLFF TGTGCCAGCACCCCCGGGACACGGAATGAAAAACTGTTTTTT
TRBJ2-7 many TRBV4-2 TRBD2 CASSQVASGSQYEQYF TGTGCCAGCAGCCAAGTGGCTAGCGGGAGTCAATACGAGCAGTACTTC
TRBJ2-1 many TRBV24-1 TRBD1 CATSDKRGPSWSDEQFF TGTGCCACCAGTGACAAGAGGGGGCCTTCCTGGTCGGATGAGCAGTTCTTC